This T cell receptor (beta chain) stems from a study of STAT5B mutations in CD4+ large granular lymphocyte leukemia (dated by TCRdb to 2022 to 2024). About the full investigation: Among the healthy controls, the CDR3 'QG' motif was associated with a particular HLA allele. The study compared the TCRbeta repertoires of patients with CD4+ T-cell large granular lymphocyte leukemia against those of healthy blood donors. The purity of purified fractions was confirmed by flow cytometry on FACSCanto II or FACSVerse to exceed 95% among lymphocytes.

Buffy coats from around 37 blood donors, supplied by the Finnish Red Cross blood service, were used as healthy controls. All TCR-sequenced material derived from peripheral blood: patient blood samples and healthy donor buffy coats. Peripheral blood mononuclear cells were isolated by Ficoll-Hypaque gradient centrifugation. CD4+ cells were purified magnetically from the buffy coats of healthy controls. Genomic DNA was extracted using the Gentra Puregene Cell and Tissue kit, and a Qubit 2.0 fluorometer was used to quantify it. Note on this clone: What this receptor recognizes is not known. Base qualities are missing; no much larger clone stands one base away.

The CDR3 measures 16 amino acids from cysteine to phenylalanine. CDR3 DNA only is kept here, 48 bases in frame from base 1. The germline V gene encodes CDR1 KGHSH and CDR2 LQKENI. Relative to germline, V is 3 bases shorter and J is 0 bases shorter, with 9 bases between their ends. Broader findings and caveats from the paper: The data were not HLA-matched, and the relatively small sample size could explain the higher clonality seen in CD4+ compared with CD8+ T-LGLL. Compared with healthy CD4+ repertoires, CD4-sorted patient repertoires appeared more clonal, and this difference remained even after the putative leukemic clones were removed. TRBV06-family usage was enriched among the top patient clones (8/27) compared with healthy controls (2/35). The main leukemic clonotypes were found to be private to each patient, although over 20% of the main leukemic clonotypes were detected at low frequency in the non-leukemic repertoires of other patients.

The immunoSEQ assay at survey resolution was applied to genomic DNA for sequencing of TCRbeta rearrangements. In the authors' own workflow: In the TCR sequencing data, the lowest productive clonotype frequency that could be detected was 2.59 x 10-5. Only productive TCRbeta rearrangements, meaning sequences that were complete and in-frame, were kept for the analyses. Sample clonality was computed as Simpson clonality in the immunoSEQ Analyzer version 3.0. Clones were grouped by frequency into very rare, small, medium, large (1-20%) or hyperexpanded (>20%) categories. Generation probabilities were estimated with OLGA 1.2.3, V-gene circos plots were made with VDJtools, specificities were looked up in VDJdb, and CDR3 motifs were identified with GLIPH. The table comes from immuneACCESS by way of TCRdb, which keeps in-frame sequences with V and J called. Part of the clones is missing from these tables; in studies checked, under half for an unresolved V gene and the rest for unknown reasons. V and J calls and clone size are those listed in that table; D and trimming were worked out from the DNA. The sample table lists over 25,000 clones, roughly 72% of them with a count of one. The top ten clones comprise 1.5% to 2.5% of the sample.

The sequence was collected from a human donor in good health. This sequence uses TRBV18 and TRBJ2-6; there is no confident call for the D gene. The specimen sequenced was CD4+ T cells from blood buffy coats. The CDR3 region reads CASSPFTLSGANVLTF. The DNA sequence follows: TGTGCCAGCTCACCTTTCACGCTCTCTGGGGCCAACGTCCTGACTTTC.